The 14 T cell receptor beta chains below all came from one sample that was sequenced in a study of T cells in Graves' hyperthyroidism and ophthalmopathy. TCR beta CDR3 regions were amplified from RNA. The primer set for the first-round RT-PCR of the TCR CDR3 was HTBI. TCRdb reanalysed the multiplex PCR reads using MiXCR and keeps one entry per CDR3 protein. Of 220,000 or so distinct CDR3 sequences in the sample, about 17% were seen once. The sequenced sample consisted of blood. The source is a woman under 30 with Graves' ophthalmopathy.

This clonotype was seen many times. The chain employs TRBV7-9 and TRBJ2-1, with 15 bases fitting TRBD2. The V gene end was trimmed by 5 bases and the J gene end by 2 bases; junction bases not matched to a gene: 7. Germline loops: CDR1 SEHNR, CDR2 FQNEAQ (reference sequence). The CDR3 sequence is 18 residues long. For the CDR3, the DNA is TGTGCCAGCAGCCTGGGGACTAGCGGGAGGCTCACCTACAATGAGCAGTTCTTC. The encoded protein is CASSLGTSGRLTYNEQFF.

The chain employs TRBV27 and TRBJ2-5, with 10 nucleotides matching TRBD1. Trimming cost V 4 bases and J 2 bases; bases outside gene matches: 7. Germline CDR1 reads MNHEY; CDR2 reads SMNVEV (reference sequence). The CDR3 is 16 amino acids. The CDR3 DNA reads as TGTGCCAGCAGTTACGGGGGACAGGGGTCGCAAGAGACCCAGTACTTC. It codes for CASSYGGQGSQETQYF.

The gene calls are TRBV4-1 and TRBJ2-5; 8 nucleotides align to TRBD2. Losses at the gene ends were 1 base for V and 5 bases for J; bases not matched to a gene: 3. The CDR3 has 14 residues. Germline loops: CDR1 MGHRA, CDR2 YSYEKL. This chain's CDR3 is CASSQVLAGETQYF. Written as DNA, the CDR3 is TGCGCCAGCAGCCAAGTTTTAGCGGGGGAGACCCAGTACTTC.

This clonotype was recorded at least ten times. This chain's CDR3 is CASSYSSASNTGELFF. As DNA, the CDR3 is TGTGCCAGCAGTTACTCTAGCGCTTCGAACACCGGGGAGCTGTTTTTT. The chain combines TRBV6-5 with TRBJ2-2; tentatively, D is TRBD2 (5 bases). Germline V CDR1 and CDR2: MNHEY, SVGAGI. V was shortened by 0 bases and J by 0 bases, with 8 bases between the two germline ends. This CDR3 contains 16 residues.

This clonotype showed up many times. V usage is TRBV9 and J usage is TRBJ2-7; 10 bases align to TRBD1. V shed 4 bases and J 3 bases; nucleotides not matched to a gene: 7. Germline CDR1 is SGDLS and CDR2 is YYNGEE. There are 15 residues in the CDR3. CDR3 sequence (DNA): TGTGCCAGCAGCCCGCGCGGGACAGGGGACTACGAGCAGTACTTC. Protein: CASSPRGTGDYEQYF. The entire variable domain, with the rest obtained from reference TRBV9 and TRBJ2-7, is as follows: DSGVTQTPKHLITATGQRVTLRCSPRSGDLSVYWYQQSLDQGLQFLIQYYNGEERAKGNILERFSAQQFPDLHSELNLSSLELGDSALYFCASSPRGTGDYEQYFGPGTRLTVT.

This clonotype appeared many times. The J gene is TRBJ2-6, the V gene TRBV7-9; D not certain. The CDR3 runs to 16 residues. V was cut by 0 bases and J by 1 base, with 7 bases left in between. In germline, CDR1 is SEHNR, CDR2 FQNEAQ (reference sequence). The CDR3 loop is CASSLAIRSGANVLTF. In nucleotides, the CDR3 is TGTGCCAGCAGCTTAGCGATCCGATCTGGGGCCAACGTCCTGACTTTC. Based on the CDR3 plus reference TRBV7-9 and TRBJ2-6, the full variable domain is DTGVSQNPRHKITKRGQNVTFRCDPISEHNRLYWYRQTLGQGPEFLTYFQNEAQLEKSRLLSDRFSAERPKGSFSTLEIQRTEQGDSAMYLCASSLAIRSGANVLTFGAGSRLTVL.

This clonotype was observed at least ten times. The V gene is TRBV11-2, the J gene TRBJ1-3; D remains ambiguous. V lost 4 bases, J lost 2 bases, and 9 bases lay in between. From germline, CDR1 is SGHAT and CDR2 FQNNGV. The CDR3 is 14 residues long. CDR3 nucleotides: TGTGCCAGCAGCTCCGTTAGAACTGGAAACACCATATATTTT. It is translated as CASSSVRTGNTIYF. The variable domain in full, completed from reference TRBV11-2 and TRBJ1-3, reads EAGVAQSPRYKIIEKRQSVAFWCNPISGHATLYWYQQILGQGPKLLIQFQNNGVVDDSQLPKDRFSAERLKGVDSTLKIQPAKLEDSAVYLCASSSVRTGNTIYFGEGSWLTVV.

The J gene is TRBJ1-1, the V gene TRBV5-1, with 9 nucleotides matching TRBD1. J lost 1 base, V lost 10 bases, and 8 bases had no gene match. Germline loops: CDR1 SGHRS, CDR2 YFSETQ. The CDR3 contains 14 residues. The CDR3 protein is CAGGTGRTNTEAFF. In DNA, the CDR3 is TGCGCCGGCGGGACAGGGAGGACGAACACTGAAGCTTTCTTT. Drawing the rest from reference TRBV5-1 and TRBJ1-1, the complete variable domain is KAGVTQTPRYLIKTRGQQVTLSCSPISGHRSVSWYQQTPGQGLQFLFEYFSETQRNKGNFPGRFSGRQFSNSRSEMNVSTLELGDSALYLCAGGTGRTNTEAFFGQGTRLTVV.

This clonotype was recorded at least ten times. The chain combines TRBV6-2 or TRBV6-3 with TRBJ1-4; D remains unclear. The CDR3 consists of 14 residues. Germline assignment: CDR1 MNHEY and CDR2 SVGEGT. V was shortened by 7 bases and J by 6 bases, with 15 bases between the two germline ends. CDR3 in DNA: TGTGCCAGCACCTTCGGGAGAGATTATGAAAAACTGTTTTTT. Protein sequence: CASTFGRDYEKLFF.

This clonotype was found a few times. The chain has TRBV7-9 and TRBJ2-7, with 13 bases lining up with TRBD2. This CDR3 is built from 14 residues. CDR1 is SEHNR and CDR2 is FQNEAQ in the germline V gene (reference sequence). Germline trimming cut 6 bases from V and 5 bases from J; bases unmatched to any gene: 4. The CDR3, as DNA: TGTGCCAGCAGTTTTACTAGCGGGGGGGACGAGCAGTACTTC. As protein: CASSFTSGGDEQYF.

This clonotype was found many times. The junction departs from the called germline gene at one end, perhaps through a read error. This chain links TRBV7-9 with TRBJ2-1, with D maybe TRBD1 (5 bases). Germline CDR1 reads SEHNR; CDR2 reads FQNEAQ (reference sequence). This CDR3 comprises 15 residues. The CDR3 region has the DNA TGTGCCAGCAGCCCCGCCCAGGGAACCTACAATGAGCAGCTCTTC. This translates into CASSPAQGTYNEQLF.

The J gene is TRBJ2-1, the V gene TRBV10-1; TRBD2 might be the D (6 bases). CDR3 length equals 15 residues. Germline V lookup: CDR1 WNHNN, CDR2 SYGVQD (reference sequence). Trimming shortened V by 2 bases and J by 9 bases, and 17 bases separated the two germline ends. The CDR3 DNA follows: TGCGCCAGCAGTGAGGGTATCGGGGGAGTAATTGAGCAGTTCTTC. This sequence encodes CASSEGIGGVIEQFF.

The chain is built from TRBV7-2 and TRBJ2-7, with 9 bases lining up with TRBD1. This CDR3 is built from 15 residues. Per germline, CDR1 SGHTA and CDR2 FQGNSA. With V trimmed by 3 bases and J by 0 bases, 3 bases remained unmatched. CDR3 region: CASSLTGGSSYEQYF. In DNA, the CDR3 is TGTGCCAGCAGCTTGACAGGGGGGAGCTCCTACGAGCAGTACTTC.

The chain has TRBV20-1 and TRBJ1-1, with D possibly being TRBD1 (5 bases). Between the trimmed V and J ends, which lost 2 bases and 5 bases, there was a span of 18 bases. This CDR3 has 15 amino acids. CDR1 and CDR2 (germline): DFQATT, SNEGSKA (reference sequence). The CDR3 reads CSARIGSGGETEAFF. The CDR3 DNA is TGCAGTGCTAGAATTGGGAGCGGAGGGGAGACTGAAGCTTTCTTT.